What follows are 9 T cell receptor beta chains derived from one specimen sequenced in a study of identifying expanded T cells in peripheral blood. The method was immunoSEQ multiplex PCR; TCRdb's version includes in-frame clones alone and lacks a portion of them. The sample contains about 84,000 clones, approximately 86% of which appear only once. Sample: blood. These receptors all come from a person between 18 and 75 years old in good health.

The V call is TRBV30, the J call TRBJ1-2, with D possibly TRBD1 on 6 matching bases. From germline, CDR1 is GTSNPN and CDR2 SVGIG (reference sequence). The CDR3 has 15 residues. Trimming stripped 0 bases from V and 4 bases from J, with 15 bases between. The CDR3 spells CAWSVGGLTFYGYTF. CDR3 nucleotides: TGTGCCTGGAGTGTAGGGGGACTGACTTTCTATGGCTACACCTTC.

This clone appeared a single time. V is TRBV5-1 and J is TRBJ2-7; D is unresolved. Germline V gene lookup returns CDR1 SGHRS and CDR2 YFSETQ. V was cut by 5 bases and J by 7 bases, with 13 bases left in between. The CDR3 spans 12 residues. Written as DNA, the CDR3 is TGCGCCAGCAGAAGTGGCAGCCATGAGCAGTACTTC. This encodes CASRSGSHEQYF.

The chain uses TRBV4-3 and TRBJ2-3; weak D call: TRBD2 (7 bases). The CDR3 contains 13 residues. Germline assignment: CDR1 LGHNA and CDR2 YSLEER. V was trimmed by 6 bases and J by 4 bases, leaving 11 bases between them. CDR3 amino acids: CASREGGADTQYF. The CDR3 DNA reads as TGCGCCAGCAGAGAGGGGGGGGCAGATACGCAGTATTTT.

The genes are TRBV5-1 and TRBJ1-1; TRBD1 might be the D (5 bases). CDR1 is SGHRS and CDR2 is YFSETQ in the germline V gene. The CDR3 runs to 15 residues. V lost 2 bases and J 4 bases, leaving 15 bases between the germline ends. The DNA for the CDR3 is TGCGCCAGCAGCTTAGGGGTAGGAGGGACCACTGAAGCTTTCTTT. It specifies CASSLGVGGTTEAFF. Using reference TRBV5-1 and TRBJ1-1 for the parts outside the CDR3, the full variable domain is KAGVTQTPRYLIKTRGQQVTLSCSPISGHRSVSWYQQTPGQGLQFLFEYFSETQRNKGNFPGRFSGRQFSNSRSEMNVSTLELGDSALYLCASSLGVGGTTEAFFGQGTRLTVV.

CDR3 amino acids: CASRAQGIGYEQYF. In nucleotides, the CDR3 is TGCGCCAGCAGGGCCCAGGGGATCGGCTACGAGCAGTACTTC. J is TRBJ2-7 and V is TRBV10-2, with D maybe TRBD1 (6 bases). Trimming left V 6 bases short and J 3 bases short, with 15 bases between. The CDR3 has 14 amino acids. CDR1 and CDR2 (germline): WSHSY, SAAADI.

V gene TRBV6-6 combines with J gene TRBJ1-5; D uncertain. The CDR3 is 16 residues long. Trimming cost V 0 bases and J 4 bases, with 13 bases left between them. CDR1 MNHNY and CDR2 SVGAGI come from the germline V gene (reference sequence). The CDR3 coding sequence is TGTGCCAGCAGTTACTCGGAGAGGGCTAGGAATCAGCCCCAGCATTTT. Protein: CASSYSERARNQPQHF.

The rearrangement joins TRBV19 to TRBJ2-7, with 9 positions matching TRBD1. The CDR3 covers 14 residues. Germline assignment: CDR1 LNHDA and CDR2 SQIVND (reference sequence). The V and J ends lost 2 bases and 9 bases, in that order; junction bases with no gene match: 8. CDR3 DNA: TGTGCCAGTAGTATAACAGGGGGCCCTAAGGGGCAGTACTTC. This codes for CASSITGGPKGQYF.

The gene calls are TRBV6-1 and TRBJ2-3; the D gene is possibly TRBD1 (8 bases). Germline V gene sequence: CDR1 MNHNS, CDR2 SASEGT. Trimming pared 8 bases from V and 4 bases from J, leaving 16 bases between. The CDR3 runs to 14 residues. The DNA of the CDR3 is TGTGCCAGCGGGAGGGACAGGTATGCAGATACGCAGTATTTT. Translation: CASGRDRYADTQYF.

The rearrangement links TRBV5-6 to TRBJ2-7; D possibly uses TRBD1 or TRBD2 (5 bases each). Trimming pared 5 bases from V and 5 bases from J, leaving 20 bases between. The CDR3 is 15 amino acids. CDR1 is SGHDT, CDR2 YYEEEE, per germline. DNA of the CDR3: TGTGCCAGCAGGCTGGAGGCAGGGAAGGGAAACGAGCAGTACTTC. This encodes CASRLEAGKGNEQYF.